This is a list of T cell receptor beta chains from one sample in a study of response to subunit inactivated influenza vaccine. Each CDR3 protein is one row after TCRdb ran MiXCR on the RT-PCR reads. The sample has fewer than 200,000 distinct CDR3 sequences; about 9.3% are singletons. The source was non-naive T cells sorted from PBMCs, collected on the day of vaccination. The receptors come from a man aged 50 or older who received an inactivated influenza vaccine. Each CDR3 is given without its conserved first and last residue.

v_call	j_call	cdr3_aa
TRBV20-1	TRBJ1-4	SARRAEGEKLF
TRBV20-1	TRBJ1-5	SVFPRGSNQPQH
TRBV27	TRBJ1-6	ASSLMYRANSPLH
TRBV18	TRBJ2-1	ASSPRREDEQF
TRBV28	TRBJ2-7	ASRLGTGLYEQY
TRBV29-1	TRBJ1-1	SVSSTTDGAF
TRBV5-1	TRBJ2-1	ASSLGQGASYNEQF
TRBV18	TRBJ1-5	ASSQGQRQPQH
TRBV29-1	TRBJ2-2	SVTPGTDTGELF
TRBV7-3	TRBJ2-3	VSSPDRAGDTQY
TRBV5-1	TRBJ1-5	ASSLSGGANQPQH
TRBV29-1	TRBJ2-1	SVGPSGRYNEQF
TRBV9	TRBJ1-5	ASSVALDQPQH
TRBV20-1	TRBJ2-5	SASLGVQETQY
TRBV5-6	TRBJ2-7	ASSLSPGASYEQY
TRBV20-1	TRBJ2-1	SANRFAWTSPSYNEQF
TRBV28	TRBJ2-6	ASSPPTGSSGANVLT
TRBV19	TRBJ1-1	ASVHPGGVTEAF
TRBV27	TRBJ1-5	ASRATSGTGGIQPQH
TRBV11-2	TRBJ2-1	ASSLAAAYNEQF
TRBV7-9	TRBJ1-4	ASRFIGNNEKLF
TRBV10-3	TRBJ2-3	AISDGASGSTDTQY
TRBV7-2	TRBJ2-4	ASSLGPGGNIQY
TRBV7-9	TRBJ1-2	ASSWDTYGYT
TRBV12-3/TRBV12-4	TRBJ2-7	ASSSALGTAS
TRBV5-5	TRBJ2-7	ASSLAGGSYEQY
TRBV20-1	TRBJ2-7	SASARIHEQY
TRBV2	TRBJ1-5	ASSVGNQPQH
TRBV11-2	TRBJ2-7	ASSLDRDSGLH
TRBV5-1	TRBJ2-1	ASSLKSPSGSLTYNEQF
TRBV20-1	TRBJ1-2	SVWGDGYT